Listed below are T cell receptor beta chains from one sample, sequenced in a study of blood T cell repertoires in COVID-19. Generated by immunoSEQ multiplex PCR, the TCRdb table keeps only in-frame clones and is missing some. Here the sample spans almost 25,000 clones, approximately 85% being singletons. Sequencing was done on a sample of peripheral blood. These TCRs come from a human donor in a cohort sampled during active COVID-19. The CDR3 runs from the conserved cysteine through the conserved F or W. A D gene is named only where the DNA matches it firmly. The size of a clone is reported for some rows only, either as once, few or many, or as a class for expanded clones.

D,size,J,V,CDR3,DNA
-,few,TRBJ1-1,TRBV19,CASSINTGNTEAFF,TGTGCCAGTAGTATTAACACAGGGAACACTGAAGCTTTCTTT
TRBD1,-,TRBJ1-1,TRBV5-1,CASSPGGQGTEAFF,TGCGCCAGCAGCCCGGGTGGACAGGGCACTGAAGCTTTCTTT
-,-,TRBJ2-1,TRBV24-1,CATSAGSEQFF,TGTGCCACCAGTGCGGGTAGTGAGCAGTTCTTC
-,-,TRBJ1-2,TRBV5-4,CASSSDSNYGYTF,TGTGCCAGCAGCTCGGACAGTAACTATGGCTACACCTTC
-,-,TRBJ2-5,TRBV12-3/TRBV12-4,CASSYGGGETQYF,TGTGCCAGCAGTTATGGGGGCGGGGAGACCCAGTACTTC
-,-,TRBJ1-2,TRBV28,CASSLWRAANYGYTF,TGTGCCAGCAGTTTATGGAGGGCCGCTAACTATGGCTACACCTTC
-,-,TRBJ1-2,TRBV7-2,CASSLGGGGYTF,TGTGCCAGCAGCCTTGGGGGAGGAGGCTACACCTTC
-,-,TRBJ2-7,TRBV7-9,CASSLKRRTPYEQYF,TGTGCCAGCAGCCTTAAAAGGAGGACGCCCTACGAGCAGTACTTC
-,-,TRBJ2-5,TRBV9,CASSGEGEGETQYF,TGTGCCAGCAGCGGAGAGGGGGAGGGAGAGACCCAGTACTTC
-,-,TRBJ1-2,TRBV24-1,CATSTRDYGYTF,TGTGCCACCTCCACCAGGGACTATGGCTACACCTTC
TRBD2,-,TRBJ2-1,TRBV6-2/TRBV6-3,CASSKKLAGGEQFF,TGTGCCAGCAGTAAGAAACTAGCGGGGGGTGAGCAGTTCTTC
-,-,TRBJ1-2,TRBV6-5,CASTTLAGGANGYTF,TGTGCCAGCACCACTCTAGCGGGGGGGGCGAATGGCTACACCTTC
-,-,TRBJ2-7,TRBV7-9,CASSYGIMPEQYF,TGTGCCAGCAGCTACGGGATAATGCCCGAGCAGTACTTC
-,-,TRBJ1-2,TRBV3-1/TRBV3-2,CASSQPAMAVTF,TGTGCCAGCAGCCAACCCGCCATGGCTGTCACCTTC
TRBD2,-,TRBJ2-3,TRBV6-5,CASSSGTSGREPQYF,TGTGCCAGCAGCTCAGGGACTAGCGGGAGAGAGCCGCAGTATTTT
-,-,TRBJ2-7,TRBV7-9,CASSLENIHEQYF,TGTGCCAGCAGCTTAGAAAATATCCACGAGCAGTACTTC
TRBD2,-,TRBJ2-7,TRBV19,CASRPLAGRAEDPYEQYF,TGTGCCAGTAGACCGCTAGCGGGACGAGCCGAGGATCCCTACGAGCAGTACTTC
TRBD1,-,TRBJ2-2,TRBV4-3,CASSQGQGTTGELFF,TGCGCCAGCAGCCAAGGACAGGGTACAACCGGGGAGCTGTTTTTT
TRBD1,-,TRBJ1-2,TRBV9,CASSVREVGQGYGYTF,TGTGCCAGCAGCGTCCGCGAGGTGGGACAGGGGTATGGCTACACCTTC
-,once,TRBJ2-6,TRBV6-5,CASSGKPSGANVLTF,TGTGCCAGCAGCGGGAAACCCTCTGGGGCCAACGTCCTGACTTTC
-,-,TRBJ1-1,TRBV6-5,CATRGGHSMNTEAFF,TGTGCCACTAGGGGGGGGCATTCGATGAACACTGAAGCTTTCTTT
TRBD2,-,TRBJ2-3,TRBV7-2,CASSLVVRSGGGARDTQYF,TGTGCCAGCAGCTTAGTGGTCAGGTCTGGCGGGGGGGCAAGAGATACGCAGTATTTT
TRBD1,-,TRBJ1-2,TRBV5-1,CASSLDRGGYTF,TGCGCCAGCAGCTTGGACAGGGGAGGCTACACCTTC
TRBD2,-,TRBJ2-5,TRBV5-4,CASSHGTSGRRRRETQYF,TGTGCCAGCAGCCACGGGACTAGCGGGAGGCGCAGACGAGAGACCCAGTACTTC
TRBD1,-,TRBJ2-1,TRBV7-2,CASSLTGGSYNEQFF,TGTGCCAGCAGCTTGACAGGGGGCTCCTACAATGAGCAGTTCTTC
-,-,TRBJ2-7,TRBV27,CASSPGLQGYEQYF,TGTGCCAGCAGTCCGGGGCTACAGGGTTACGAGCAGTACTTC
TRBD1,-,TRBJ1-3,TRBV4-2,CASSPHEGASGNTIYF,TGTGCCAGCAGCCCACACGAGGGGGCCTCTGGAAACACCATATATTTT
-,-,TRBJ2-1,TRBV29-1,CSVADNEQFF,TGCAGCGTTGCGGACAATGAGCAGTTCTTC
TRBD2,once,TRBJ2-3,TRBV28,CASSRPDGAGATDTQYF,TGTGCCAGCAGTCGGCCTGATGGAGCGGGAGCCACAGATACGCAGTATTTT
TRBD1,-,TRBJ1-4,TRBV7-8,CASSPHPGQGSPLTNEKLFF,TGTGCCAGCAGCCCCCACCCGGGACAGGGGTCCCCCTTAACTAATGAAAAACTGTTTTTT
-,-,TRBJ2-3,TRBV9,CASSPREAGTSTDTQYF,TGTGCCAGCAGCCCCCGAGAGGCGGGTACTAGCACAGATACGCAGTATTTT
-,-,TRBJ2-7,TRBV27,CASSPLPGLADEQYF,TGTGCCAGCAGTCCCCTCCCGGGCCTAGCCGACGAGCAGTACTTC
-,-,TRBJ2-6,TRBV4-2,CASSQTGLSGANVLTF,TGTGCCAGCAGCCAGACAGGCCTCTCTGGGGCCAACGTCCTGACTTTC
TRBD2,once,TRBJ2-7,TRBV28,CASRYGTSGSSYEQYF,TGTGCCAGCAGGTACGGGACTAGCGGGAGCTCCTACGAGCAGTACTTC
TRBD2,-,TRBJ2-7,TRBV20-1,CSASEAGVVGEQYF,TGCAGTGCTAGTGAAGCGGGAGTGGTGGGTGAGCAGTACTTC
TRBD2,-,TRBJ2-1,TRBV3-1/TRBV3-2,CASSQGHPAGGRYEQFF,TGTGCCAGCAGCCAAGGTCATCCAGCGGGGGGGCGGTATGAGCAGTTCTTC
TRBD1,-,TRBJ1-1,TRBV7-2,CASSYQQGTEAFF,TGTGCCAGCAGCTACCAACAGGGGACTGAAGCTTTCTTT
-,once,TRBJ1-5,TRBV27,CASSSRGASDSRNQPQHF,TGTGCCAGCAGTTCCCGCGGGGCGAGCGACAGTCGCAATCAGCCCCAGCATTTT
-,-,TRBJ1-2,TRBV2,CASSEERHLGNYGYTF,TGTGCCAGCAGTGAAGAACGGCACCTAGGAAACTATGGCTACACCTTC
-,-,TRBJ1-2,TRBV12-3/TRBV12-4,CASSLWDSSGYTF,TGTGCCAGCAGTTTATGGGACTCATCGGGCTACACCTTC
TRBD2,-,TRBJ2-2,TRBV6-4,CASSEGLVNTGELFF,TGTGCCAGCAGTGAAGGACTAGTGAACACCGGGGAGCTGTTTTTT
-,few,TRBJ1-3,TRBV10-3,CAIRGTPNELSGNTIYF,TGTGCCATCAGGGGGACTCCTAACGAGCTCTCTGGAAACACCATATATTTT
TRBD1,-,TRBJ1-2,TRBV19,CASIRNHRDRGNYGYTF,TGTGCCAGTATCCGAAACCACCGGGACAGGGGTAACTATGGCTACACCTTC
-,-,TRBJ2-7,TRBV9,CASSAKPAVREQYF,TGTGCCAGCAGCGCCAAGCCTGCCGTTCGCGAGCAGTACTTC
-,-,TRBJ2-6,TRBV5-1,CASSLGENGANVLTF,TGCGCCAGCAGCTTGGGGGAGAATGGGGCCAACGTCCTGACTTTC
TRBD2,-,TRBJ2-3,TRBV10-3,CAVGEGRADTQYF,TGTGCCGTAGGGGAGGGTAGGGCAGATACGCAGTATTTT
-,-,TRBJ2-2,TRBV7-3,CASSLQGNTGELFF,TGTGCCAGCAGCTTACAGGGGAACACCGGGGAGCTGTTTTTT
TRBD1,-,TRBJ2-3,TRBV24-1,CATSATGTGKTDTQYF,TGTGCCACCAGTGCCACCGGGACAGGAAAAACAGATACGCAGTATTTT
TRBD1,-,TRBJ1-1,TRBV3-1/TRBV3-2,CASSAGQPNTEAFF,TGTGCCAGCAGCGCGGGACAGCCGAACACTGAAGCTTTCTTT
-,-,TRBJ1-5,TRBV7-6,CASSPVRGPYSNQPQHF,TGTGCCAGCAGCCCCGTGCGGGGCCCCTATAGCAATCAGCCCCAGCATTTT
TRBD1,-,TRBJ2-1,TRBV27,CASFTGTGDSGTYNEQFF,TGTGCCAGCTTCACCGGGACAGGGGATTCGGGGACCTACAATGAGCAGTTCTTC
TRBD2,-,TRBJ2-5,TRBV4-1,CASSQGTRSRETQYF,TGCGCCAGCAGCCAAGGGACTAGATCTCGGGAGACCCAGTACTTC
TRBD1,-,TRBJ2-3,TRBV10-3,CAISGTGGSDTQYF,TGTGCCATCAGTGGGACAGGGGGCTCGGATACGCAGTATTTT